The clone carrying this TCR beta chain has at least ten counts. The antigen is not known. The source of the sample is a study of blood T cells in healthy people across ages. The germline V gene has CDR1 SGHDN and CDR2 FVKESK. This CDR3 has 13 residues. V lost 1 base and J lost 8, with 11 bases in between. Primed by a sample-barcoded 5' primer and a J-beta primer mix, a second PCR proceeded for about 6 to 12 cycles. Every cDNA was tagged by a template-switch adaptor with 12 random nucleotides. Each CDR3 protein is one row after TCRdb ran MiXCR on the 5' RACE reads. Of more than 800,000 distinct CDR3 sequences listed, 35% to 55% were seen once; the top ten hold about 20%. General study findings and limits: Naive CD4+ cells and diversity were both higher in long-lived donors than in aged donors. The fall in TCR beta diversity per million T cells was roughly linear with age.

The sequence was collected from a woman in her sixties or seventies in good health. The V call is TRBV14, the J call TRBJ1-2; D is uncertain. Sequenced material: blood. In DNA form, the CDR3 reads TGTGCCAGCAGCCAAGGGGGATCGGGGGGCTACACCTTC. Translating it yields CASSQGGSGGYTF.